This TCR beta chain was found in a study of cytomegalovirus exposure and HLA in healthy donors. Study details: When over 300 donors were genotyped, approximately 81% of them were found to fall in the Caucasian-associated ancestry cluster. Overall study findings and caveats: Sequence variants that were highly shared formed a cluster that was likely a sequencing artifact. Cytomegalovirus status was reportedly diagnosed by the classifier with high sensitivity and specificity. Later genetic work tied a missense DCLRE1C variant to beta-chain V and J trimming.

The V gene lost 8 bases and the J gene lost 7 bases, with 12 bases spanning the gap. The length of the CDR3 is 13 residues. The V gene's germline CDR1 is SNHLY and CDR2 FYNNEI. About this clone: The antigen is not known.

PCR employed 60 Vbeta and 13 Jbeta primers. Generated by immunoSEQ multiplex PCR, the TCRdb table keeps only in-frame clones and is missing some. This table holds 110,000 or so clones, over 60% found once. The sequence derives from a man younger than 30 in good health and CMV-seropositive. The sample was PBMCs. J is TRBJ1-6 and V is TRBV2; the D is unclear. The CDR3 loop is CASQRGGNSPLHF. CDR3 nucleotides: TGTGCCAGCCAGCGGGGTGGGAATTCACCCCTCCACTTT.